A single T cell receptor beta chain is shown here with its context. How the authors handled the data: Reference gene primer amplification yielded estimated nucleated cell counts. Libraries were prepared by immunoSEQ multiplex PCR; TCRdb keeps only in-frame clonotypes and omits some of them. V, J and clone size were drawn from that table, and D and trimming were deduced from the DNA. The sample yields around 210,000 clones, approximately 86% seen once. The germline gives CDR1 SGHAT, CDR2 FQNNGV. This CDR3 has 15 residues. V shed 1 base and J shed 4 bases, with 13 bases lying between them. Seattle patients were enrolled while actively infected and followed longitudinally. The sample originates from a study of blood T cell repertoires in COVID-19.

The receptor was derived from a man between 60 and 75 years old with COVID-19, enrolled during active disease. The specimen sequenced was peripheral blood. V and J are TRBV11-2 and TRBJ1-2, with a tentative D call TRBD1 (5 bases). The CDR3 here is CASSLVDSDIYGYTF. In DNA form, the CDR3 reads TGTGCCAGCAGCTTAGTTGACAGCGATATCTATGGCTACACCTTC. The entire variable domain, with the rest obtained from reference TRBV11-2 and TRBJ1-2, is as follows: EAGVAQSPRYKIIEKRQSVAFWCNPISGHATLYWYQQILGQGPKLLIQFQNNGVVDDSQLPKDRFSAERLKGVDSTLKIQPAKLEDSAVYLCASSLVDSDIYGYTFGSGTRLTVV.